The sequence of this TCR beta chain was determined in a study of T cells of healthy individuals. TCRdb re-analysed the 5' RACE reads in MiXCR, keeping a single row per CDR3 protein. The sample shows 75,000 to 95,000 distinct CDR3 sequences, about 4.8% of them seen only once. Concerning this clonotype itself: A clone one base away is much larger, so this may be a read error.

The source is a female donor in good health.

CDR3 nucleotide sequence: TGCGCCAGCAGCCAAGATCGGGCTCGGGGGGAGTCGTGGGATACGCAGTATTTT. This translates into CASSQDRARGESWDTQYF. The chain recombines TRBV4-3 with TRBJ2-3; 7 bases agree with TRBD2. V trimming: 0 bases; J trimming: 6 bases; junction bases outside the gene matches: 15. This CDR3 contains 18 residues. CDR1 is LGHNA and CDR2 is YSLEER in the germline V gene.